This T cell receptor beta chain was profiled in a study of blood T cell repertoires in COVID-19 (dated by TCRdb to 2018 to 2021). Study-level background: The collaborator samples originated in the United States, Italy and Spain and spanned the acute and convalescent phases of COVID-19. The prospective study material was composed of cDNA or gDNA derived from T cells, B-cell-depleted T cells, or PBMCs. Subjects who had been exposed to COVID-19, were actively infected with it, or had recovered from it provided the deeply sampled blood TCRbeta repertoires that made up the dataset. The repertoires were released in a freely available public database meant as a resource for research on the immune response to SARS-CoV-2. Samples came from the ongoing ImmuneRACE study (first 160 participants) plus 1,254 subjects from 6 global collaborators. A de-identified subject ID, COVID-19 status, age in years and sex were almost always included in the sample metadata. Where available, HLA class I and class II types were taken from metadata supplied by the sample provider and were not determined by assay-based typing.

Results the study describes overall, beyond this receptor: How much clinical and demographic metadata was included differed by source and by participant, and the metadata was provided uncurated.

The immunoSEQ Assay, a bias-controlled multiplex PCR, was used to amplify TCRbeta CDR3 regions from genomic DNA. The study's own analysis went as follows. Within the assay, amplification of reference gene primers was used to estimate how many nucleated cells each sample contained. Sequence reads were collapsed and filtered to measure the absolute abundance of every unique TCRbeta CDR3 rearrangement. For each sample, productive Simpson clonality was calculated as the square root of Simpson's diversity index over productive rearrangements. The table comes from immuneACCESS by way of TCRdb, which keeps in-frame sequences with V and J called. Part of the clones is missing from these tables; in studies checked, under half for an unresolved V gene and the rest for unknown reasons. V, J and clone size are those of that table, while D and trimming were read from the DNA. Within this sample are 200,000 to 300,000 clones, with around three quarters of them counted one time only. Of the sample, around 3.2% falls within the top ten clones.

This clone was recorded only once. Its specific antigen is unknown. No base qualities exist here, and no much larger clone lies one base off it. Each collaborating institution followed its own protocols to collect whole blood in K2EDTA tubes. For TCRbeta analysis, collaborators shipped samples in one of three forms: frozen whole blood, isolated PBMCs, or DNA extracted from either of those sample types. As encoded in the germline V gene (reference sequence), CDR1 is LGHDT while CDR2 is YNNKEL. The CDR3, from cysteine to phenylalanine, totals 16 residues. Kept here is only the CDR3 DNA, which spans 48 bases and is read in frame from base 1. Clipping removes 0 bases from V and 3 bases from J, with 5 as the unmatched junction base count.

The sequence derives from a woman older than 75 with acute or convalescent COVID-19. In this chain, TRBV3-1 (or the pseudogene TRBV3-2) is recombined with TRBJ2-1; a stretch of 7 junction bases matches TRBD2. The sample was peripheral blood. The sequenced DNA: TGTGCCAGCAGCCAAGATCGGGGGAGGGTCTACAATGAGCAGTTCTTC. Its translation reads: CASSQDRGRVYNEQFF.